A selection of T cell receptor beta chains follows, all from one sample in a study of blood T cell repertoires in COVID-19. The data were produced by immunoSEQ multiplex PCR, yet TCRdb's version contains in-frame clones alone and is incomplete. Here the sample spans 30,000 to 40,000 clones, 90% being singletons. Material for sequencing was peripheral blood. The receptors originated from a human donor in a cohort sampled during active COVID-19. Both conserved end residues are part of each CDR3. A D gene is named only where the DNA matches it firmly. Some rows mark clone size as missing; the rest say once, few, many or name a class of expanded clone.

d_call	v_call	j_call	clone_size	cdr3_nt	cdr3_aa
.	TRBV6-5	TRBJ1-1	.	TGTGCCAGCAGGGGGGAGGGGCCGGCCACTGAAGCTTTCTTT	CASRGEGPATEAFF
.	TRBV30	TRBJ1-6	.	TGTGCCTGGAGCGTTGGGACTGGGAATTCACCCCTCCACTTT	CAWSVGTGNSPLHF
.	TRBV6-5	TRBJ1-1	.	TGTGCCAGCAGTTTGATTCAGGGATCTGAAGCTTTCTTT	CASSLIQGSEAFF
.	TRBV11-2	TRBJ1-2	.	TGTGCCAGCAGCCCAACTTATGGACACGTTAACTATGGCTACACCTTC	CASSPTYGHVNYGYTF
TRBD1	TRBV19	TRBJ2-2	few	TGTGCCAGTAGTATTATCGGGACAGCGAACACCGGGGAGCTGTTTTTT	CASSIIGTANTGELFF
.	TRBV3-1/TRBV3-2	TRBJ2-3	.	TGTGCCAGCAGCCAAGTACGAGGGAGCACAGATACGCAGTATTTT	CASSQVRGSTDTQYF
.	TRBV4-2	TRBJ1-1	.	TGTGCCAGCAGCCCAGGCAGTGGGGCGCTGGACGAAGCTTTCTTT	CASSPGSGALDEAFF
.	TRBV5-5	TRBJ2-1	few	TGTGCCAGCAGCTTGGATTCGCGGGACCGGCTCGGTGAGCAGTTCTTC	CASSLDSRDRLGEQFF
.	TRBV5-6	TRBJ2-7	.	TGTGCCAGCAGCTGGGGGGGCCTCGCGGGCTACGAGCAGTACTTC	CASSWGGLAGYEQYF
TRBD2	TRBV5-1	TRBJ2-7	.	TGCGCCAGCTCCGTAGCGGGAGAGGACTACGAGCAGTACTTC	CASSVAGEDYEQYF
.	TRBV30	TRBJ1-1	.	TGTGCCTGGAGTGAGGAGGATGAAGCTTTCTTT	CAWSEEDEAFF
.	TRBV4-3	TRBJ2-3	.	TGCGCCAGCAGCCAAGACAAAGGAGGTAATGGGGCAGATACGCAGTATTTT	CASSQDKGGNGADTQYF
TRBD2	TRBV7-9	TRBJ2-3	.	TGTGCCAGCAGCTTCGCGGGAGGAGGGGTCACAGATACGCAGTATTTT	CASSFAGGGVTDTQYF
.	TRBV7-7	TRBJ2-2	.	TGTGCTAGCAGCTTAAACCCCGGGGACACCGGGGAGCTGTTTTTT	CASSLNPGDTGELFF
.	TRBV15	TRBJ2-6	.	TGTGCCACGTCAGGGGTTGTGGGGGCCAACGTCCTGACTTTC	CATSGVVGANVLTF
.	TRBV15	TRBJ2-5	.	TGTGCCACCAGCAGAGATAGAGCAGGGATACAAGAGACCCAGTACTTC	CATSRDRAGIQETQYF
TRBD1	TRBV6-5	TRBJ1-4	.	TGTGCCAGCAGCGACAGGGGGACTAATGAAAAACTGTTTTTT	CASSDRGTNEKLFF
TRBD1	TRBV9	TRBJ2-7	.	TGTGCCAGCAGCCCCCGAGGGACAGCGCCCTACGAGCAGTACTTC	CASSPRGTAPYEQYF
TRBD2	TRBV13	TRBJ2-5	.	TGTGCCAGCAGCTTAACTAGCGGGAGCTTGGCAGAGACCCAGTACTTC	CASSLTSGSLAETQYF
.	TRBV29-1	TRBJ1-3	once	TGCAGCGTTGGTGGTGGAGGTTCCGGAAACACCATATATTTT	CSVGGGGSGNTIYF
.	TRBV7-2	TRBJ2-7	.	TGTGCCAGCAGCTTAGTAACAGGGCCCCACGAGCAGTACTTC	CASSLVTGPHEQYF
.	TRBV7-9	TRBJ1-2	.	TGTGCCAGCAGCTTAGACTCCGCTCTAAACTATGGCTACACCTTC	CASSLDSALNYGYTF
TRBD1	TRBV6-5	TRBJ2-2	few	TGTGCCGGCGCCGACAGGGGTCGGAACACCGGGGAGCTGTTTTTT	CAGADRGRNTGELFF
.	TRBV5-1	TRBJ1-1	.	TGCGCCAGCAGCTCCGGACAGCCTGAAGCTTTCTTT	CASSSGQPEAFF
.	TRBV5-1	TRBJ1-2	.	TGCGCCAGCAGCTTGGACAGCGCCACAGGTGGCTACACCTTC	CASSLDSATGGYTF
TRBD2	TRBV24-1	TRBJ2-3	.	TGTGCCACCAGCGCGGGGGGCCCGCCCGATACGCAGTATTTT	CATSAGGPPDTQYF
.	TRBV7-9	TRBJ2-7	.	TGTGCCAGCAGCCGACGCACCGGGACAAGAGCCTACGAGCAGTACTTC	CASSRRTGTRAYEQYF
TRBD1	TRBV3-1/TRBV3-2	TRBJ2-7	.	TGTGCCAGCAGCTGGACAGGGGACTACGAGCAGTACTTC	CASSWTGDYEQYF
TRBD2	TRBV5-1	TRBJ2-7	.	TGCGCCAGCAGCTTGGGGCCGACTAGCGGGAGTGTCCCCTACGAGCAGTACTTC	CASSLGPTSGSVPYEQYF